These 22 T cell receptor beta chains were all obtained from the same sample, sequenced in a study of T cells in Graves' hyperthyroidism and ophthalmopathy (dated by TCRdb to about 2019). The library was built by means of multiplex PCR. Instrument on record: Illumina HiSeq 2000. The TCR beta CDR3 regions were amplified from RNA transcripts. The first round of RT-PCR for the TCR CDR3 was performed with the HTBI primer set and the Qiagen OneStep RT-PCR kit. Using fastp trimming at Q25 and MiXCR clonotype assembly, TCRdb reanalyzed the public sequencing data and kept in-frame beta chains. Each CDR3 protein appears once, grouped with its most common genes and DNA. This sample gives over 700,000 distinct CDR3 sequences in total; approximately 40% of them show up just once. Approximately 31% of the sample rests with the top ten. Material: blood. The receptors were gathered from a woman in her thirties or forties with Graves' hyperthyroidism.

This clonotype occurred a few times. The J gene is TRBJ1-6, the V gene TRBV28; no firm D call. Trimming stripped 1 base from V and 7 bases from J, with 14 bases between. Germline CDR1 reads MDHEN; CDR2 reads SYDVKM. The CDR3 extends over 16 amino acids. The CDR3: CASSLSHRADNSPLHF. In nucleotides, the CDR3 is TGTGCCAGCAGTTTATCGCACCGGGCTGACAATTCACCCCTCCACTTT.

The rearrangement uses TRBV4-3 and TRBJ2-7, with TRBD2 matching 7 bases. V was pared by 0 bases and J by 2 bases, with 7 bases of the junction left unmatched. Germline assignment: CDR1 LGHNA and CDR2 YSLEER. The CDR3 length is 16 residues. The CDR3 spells CASSQDWGGWPYEQYF. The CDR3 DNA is TGCGCCAGCAGCCAAGATTGGGGGGGGTGGCCCTACGAGCAGTACTTC.

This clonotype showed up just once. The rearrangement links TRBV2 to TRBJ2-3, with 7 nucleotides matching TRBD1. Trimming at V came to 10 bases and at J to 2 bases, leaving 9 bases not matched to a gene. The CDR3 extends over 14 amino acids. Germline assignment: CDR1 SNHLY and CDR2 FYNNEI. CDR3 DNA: TGTGCCACGCGGACAGGAGAGCACACAGATACGCAGTATTTT. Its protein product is CATRTGEHTDTQYF.

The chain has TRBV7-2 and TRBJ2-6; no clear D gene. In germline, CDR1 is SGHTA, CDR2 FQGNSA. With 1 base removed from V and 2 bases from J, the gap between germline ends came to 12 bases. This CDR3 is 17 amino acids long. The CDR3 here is CASSLGGSNTGANVLTF. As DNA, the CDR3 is TGTGCCAGCAGCTTAGGGGGATCAAACACTGGGGCCAACGTCCTGACTTTC.

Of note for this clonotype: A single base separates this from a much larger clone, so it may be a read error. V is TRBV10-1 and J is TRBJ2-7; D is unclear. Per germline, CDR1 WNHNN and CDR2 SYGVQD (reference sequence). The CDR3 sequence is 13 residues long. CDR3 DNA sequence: TGCGCCAGCAGTGAGTCGCCGGGCTACGGGCAGTACTTC. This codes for CASSESPGYGQYF.

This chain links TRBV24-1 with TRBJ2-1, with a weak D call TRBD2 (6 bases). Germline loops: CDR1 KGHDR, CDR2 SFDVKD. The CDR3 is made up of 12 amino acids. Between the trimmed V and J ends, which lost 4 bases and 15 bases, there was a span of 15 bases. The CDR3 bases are TGTGCCACCAGTGACCGGTTCGGGAGCTCGTTCTTC. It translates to CATSDRFGSSFF.

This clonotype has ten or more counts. The CDR3 nucleotides are TGCAGCGTTGTAGGGACAGCTTTCTCTGGCTACACCTTC. It codes for CSVVGTAFSGYTF. V and J are TRBV29-1 and TRBJ1-2, with 7 nucleotides matching TRBD1. With V trimmed by 4 bases and J by 7 bases, 9 bases remained unmatched. CDR1 is SQVTM and CDR2 is ANQGSEA in the germline V gene. The CDR3 is made up of 13 amino acids.

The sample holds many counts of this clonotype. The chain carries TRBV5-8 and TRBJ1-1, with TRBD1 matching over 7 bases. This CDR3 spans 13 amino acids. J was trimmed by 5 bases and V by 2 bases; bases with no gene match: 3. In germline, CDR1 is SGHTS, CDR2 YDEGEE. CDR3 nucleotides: TGTGCCAGCAGCTTATCGGGACAGACTGAAGCTTTCTTT. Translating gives CASSLSGQTEAFF.

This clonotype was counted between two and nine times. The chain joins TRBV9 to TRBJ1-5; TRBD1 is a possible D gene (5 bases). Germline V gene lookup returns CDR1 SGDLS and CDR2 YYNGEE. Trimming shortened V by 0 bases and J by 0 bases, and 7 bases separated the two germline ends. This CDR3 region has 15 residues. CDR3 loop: CASSVGTSSNQPQHF. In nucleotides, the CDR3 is TGTGCCAGCAGCGTAGGGACAAGTAGCAATCAGCCCCAGCATTTT. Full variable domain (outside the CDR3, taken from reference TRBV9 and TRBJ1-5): DSGVTQTPKHLITATGQRVTLRCSPRSGDLSVYWYQQSLDQGLQFLIQYYNGEERAKGNILERFSAQQFPDLHSELNLSSLELGDSALYFCASSVGTSSNQPQHFGDGTRLSIL.

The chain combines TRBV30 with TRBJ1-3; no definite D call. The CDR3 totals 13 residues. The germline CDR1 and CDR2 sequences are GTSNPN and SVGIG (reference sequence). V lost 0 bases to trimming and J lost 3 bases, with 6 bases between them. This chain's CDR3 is CAWSVRRGNTIYF. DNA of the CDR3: TGTGCCTGGAGTGTACGGCGTGGAAACACCATATATTTT.

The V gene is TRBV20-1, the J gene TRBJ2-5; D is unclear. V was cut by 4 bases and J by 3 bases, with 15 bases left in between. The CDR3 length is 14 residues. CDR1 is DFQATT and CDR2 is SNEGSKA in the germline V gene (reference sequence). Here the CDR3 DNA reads TGCAGTGCTAACGGCGGAGTGATTGAAGAGACCCAGTACTTC. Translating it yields CSANGGVIEETQYF.

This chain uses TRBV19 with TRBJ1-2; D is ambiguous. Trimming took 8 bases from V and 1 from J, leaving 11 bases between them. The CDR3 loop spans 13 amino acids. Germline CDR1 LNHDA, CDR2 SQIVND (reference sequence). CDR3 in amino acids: CASGRRNNYGYTF. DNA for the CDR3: TGTGCCAGTGGCAGGAGAAATAACTATGGCTACACCTTC.

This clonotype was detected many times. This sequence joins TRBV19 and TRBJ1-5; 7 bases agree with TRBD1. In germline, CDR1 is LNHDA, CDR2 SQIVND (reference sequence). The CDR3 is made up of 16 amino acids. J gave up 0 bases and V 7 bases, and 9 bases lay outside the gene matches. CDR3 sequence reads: CASTWTGTYSNQPQHF. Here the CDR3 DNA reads TGTGCCAGTACCTGGACAGGAACTTATAGCAATCAGCCCCAGCATTTT.

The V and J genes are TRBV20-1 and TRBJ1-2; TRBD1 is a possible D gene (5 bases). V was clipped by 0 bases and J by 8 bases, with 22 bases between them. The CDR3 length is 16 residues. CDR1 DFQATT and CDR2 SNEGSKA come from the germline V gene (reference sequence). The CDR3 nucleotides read TGCAGTGCTAGAGAGCCATACAAGGGGAATGCCGGGGGCTACACCTTC. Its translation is CSAREPYKGNAGGYTF.

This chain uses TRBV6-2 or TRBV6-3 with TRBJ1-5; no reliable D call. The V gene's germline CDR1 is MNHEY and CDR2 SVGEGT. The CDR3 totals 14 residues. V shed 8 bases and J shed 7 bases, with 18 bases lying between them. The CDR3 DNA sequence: TGTGCCAGCTCCCGACCGCCTGGAGGGCAGCCCCAGCATTTT. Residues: CASSRPPGGQPQHF.

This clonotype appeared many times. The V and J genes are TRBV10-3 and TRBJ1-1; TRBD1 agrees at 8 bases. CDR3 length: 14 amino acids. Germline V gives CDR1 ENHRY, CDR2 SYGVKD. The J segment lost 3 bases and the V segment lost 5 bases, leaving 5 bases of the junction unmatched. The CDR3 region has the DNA TGTGCCATCAGTCACACAGGGGGTGACACTGAAGCTTTCTTT. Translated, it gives CAISHTGGDTEAFF.

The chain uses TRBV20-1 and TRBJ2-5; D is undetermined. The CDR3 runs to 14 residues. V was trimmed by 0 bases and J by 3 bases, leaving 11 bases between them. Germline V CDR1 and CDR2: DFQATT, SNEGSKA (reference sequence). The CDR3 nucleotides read TGCAGTGCTAGAGAGGTCGCCGCTGAAGAGACCCAGTACTTC. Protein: CSAREVAAEETQYF.

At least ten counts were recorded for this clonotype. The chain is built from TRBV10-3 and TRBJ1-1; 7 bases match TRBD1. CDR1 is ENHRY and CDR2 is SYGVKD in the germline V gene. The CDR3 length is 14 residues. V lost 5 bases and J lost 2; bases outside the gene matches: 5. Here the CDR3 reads CAISKTGANTEAFF. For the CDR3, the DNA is TGTGCCATCAGTAAAACAGGGGCCAACACTGAAGCTTTCTTT.

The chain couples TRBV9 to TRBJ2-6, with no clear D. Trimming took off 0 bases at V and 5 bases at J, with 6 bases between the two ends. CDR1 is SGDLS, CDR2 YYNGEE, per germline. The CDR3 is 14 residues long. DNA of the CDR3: TGTGCCAGCAGCGTAGAGACCCGGGCCAACGTCCTGACTTTC. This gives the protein CASSVETRANVLTF.

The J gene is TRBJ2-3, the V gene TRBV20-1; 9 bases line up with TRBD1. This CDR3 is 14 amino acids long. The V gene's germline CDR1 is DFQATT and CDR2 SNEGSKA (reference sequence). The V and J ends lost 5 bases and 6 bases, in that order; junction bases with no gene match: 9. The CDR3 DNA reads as TGCAGTGCTGCTGGGACAGGGACCCAGGATACGCAGTATTTT. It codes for CSAAGTGTQDTQYF.

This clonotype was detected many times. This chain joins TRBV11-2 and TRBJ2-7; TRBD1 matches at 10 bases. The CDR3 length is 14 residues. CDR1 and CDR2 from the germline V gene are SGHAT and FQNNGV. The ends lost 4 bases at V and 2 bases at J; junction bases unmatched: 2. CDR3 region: CASSSGTGAYEQYF. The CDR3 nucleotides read TGTGCCAGCAGCTCCGGGACAGGGGCCTACGAGCAGTACTTC.

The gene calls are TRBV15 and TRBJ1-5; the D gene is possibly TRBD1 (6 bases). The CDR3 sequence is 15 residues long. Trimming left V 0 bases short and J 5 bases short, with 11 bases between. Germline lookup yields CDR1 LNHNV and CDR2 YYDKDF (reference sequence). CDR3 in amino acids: CATSRDLAGDQPQHF. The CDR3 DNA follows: TGTGCCACCAGCAGAGATTTGGCAGGGGATCAGCCCCAGCATTTT.